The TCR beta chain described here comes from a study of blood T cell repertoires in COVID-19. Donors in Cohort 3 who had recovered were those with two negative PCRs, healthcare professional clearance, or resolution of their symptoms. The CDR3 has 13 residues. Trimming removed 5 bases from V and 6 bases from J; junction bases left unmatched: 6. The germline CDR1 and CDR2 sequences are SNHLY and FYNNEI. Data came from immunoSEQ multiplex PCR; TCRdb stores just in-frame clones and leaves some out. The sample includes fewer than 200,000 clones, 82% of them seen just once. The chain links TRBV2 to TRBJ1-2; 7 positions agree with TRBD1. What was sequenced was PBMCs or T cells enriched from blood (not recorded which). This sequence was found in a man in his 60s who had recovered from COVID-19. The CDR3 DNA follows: TGTGCCAGCAGTTACGGGACAGCGGATGGCTACACCTTC. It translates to CASSYGTADGYTF.